This TCR beta chain was obtained from a study of blood T cells in healthy people across ages. With a J-beta primer mix and a sample-barcoded 5' primer, a second PCR ran 7 to 11 cycles. Each cDNA molecule carried a tag from a template-switch adaptor that contained 12 random nucleotides. In TCRdb, the 5' RACE reads were re-called with MiXCR into one record per CDR3 protein. The profile shows 630,000 or so distinct CDR3 sequences, about 34% of them singletons. The V and J ends lost 0 bases and 5 bases, in that order; junction bases with no gene match: 6. This CDR3 is 16 amino acids long. From germline, CDR1 is LGHDT and CDR2 YNNKEL (reference sequence). Concerning this clonotype itself: Its antigen is not known.

Points from the study as a whole: Possibly confounding the expanded clonotype changes was the fact that donor CMV status was unknown. Both naive CD4+ cell counts and diversity were greater in long-lived donors than in aged donors. Diversity estimated from one million T cells was considered an underestimate.

The sequence was collected from an elderly woman in good health. Sequencing was done on a sample of blood. The J gene is TRBJ2-1, the V gene TRBV3-1; 8 bases agree with TRBD2. The CDR3 is CASSQDRGGRNNEQFF. The CDR3 DNA is TGTGCCAGCAGCCAAGATCGGGGGGGGCGAAACAATGAGCAGTTCTTC.